This TCR beta chain was sequenced for a study of regulatory T cells in long-lasting Graves disease. Libraries of TCR beta came from iRepertoire HTBI primers plus Arm-PCR of CDR3 regions. One entry per CDR3 protein results from TCRdb running MiXCR on the multiplex PCR reads. The sample records roughly 400,000 distinct CDR3 sequences, approximately 15% being singletons. A few counts support this clonotype. The time point is: newly diagnosed GD, antithyroid drugs for less than 3 months. RNA isolated from PBMCs was used to make the TCR library. This CDR3 contains 12 residues. The germline gives CDR1 SGDLS, CDR2 YYNGEE. Trimming took 4 bases from V and 6 from J, leaving 10 bases between them. These same records also appear under a second study, on T cells in Graves' hyperthyroidism and ophthalmopathy.

The sequences come from peripheral blood mononuclear cells (PBMCs), collected at new diagnosis, from a patient treated with antithyroid drugs. The receptor comes from a woman aged 40-49 years with Graves disease. This rearrangement joins TRBV9 to TRBJ1-2, with D uncertain. DNA for the CDR3: TGTGCCAGCAGCCAGAGTGGGCATGGCTACACCTTC. It encodes CASSQSGHGYTF.